This entry lists 32 T cell receptor beta chains sequenced from one sample in a study of PD-L1 blockade in urothelial cancer. Time point denoted: pretreatment peripheral blood. Clones were sequenced by immunoSEQ multiplex PCR, and TCRdb holds only the in-frame ones, with some missing. The repertoire consists of roughly 130,000 clones, with approximately 84% occurring once and the leading ten covering under 3.5%. Sequences were derived from PBMCs, sampled around atezolizumab (anti-PD-L1) treatment. These receptors were obtained from a man aged 50-59 years with urothelial cancer.

Note on this clone: Other DNA sequences in the sample encode the same CDR3. The V call is TRBV5-1, the J call TRBJ2-5; 9 nucleotides match TRBD1. The V segment lost 3 bases and the J segment 2 bases; nucleotides outside the gene matches: 2. The CDR3 extends over 14 amino acids. The germline gives CDR1 SGHRS, CDR2 YFSETQ. CDR3 loop: CASSSTGGQETQYF. In DNA, the CDR3 is TGCGCCAGCAGCTCGACAGGGGGGCAAGAGACCCAGTACTTC.

V and J are TRBV2 and TRBJ2-6; 8 bases match TRBD1. This CDR3 is 15 amino acids long. Trimming took 8 bases from V and 3 from J; bases not matched to a gene: 6. CDR1 SNHLY and CDR2 FYNNEI come from the germline V gene. The CDR3 sequence is CASGRTGSGANVLTF. DNA for the CDR3: TGTGCCAGCGGGAGGACAGGGAGTGGGGCCAACGTCCTGACTTTC.

The J gene is TRBJ1-1, the V gene TRBV5-1; maybe TRBD1 (6 bases). From germline, CDR1 is SGHRS and CDR2 YFSETQ. Trimming left V 0 bases short and J 2 bases short, with 11 bases between. This CDR3 region has 15 residues. CDR3 sequence reads: CASSLADRPNTEAFF. CDR3 DNA sequence: TGCGCCAGCAGCTTGGCTGACAGGCCTAACACTGAAGCTTTCTTT.

The V gene is TRBV5-4, the J gene TRBJ2-1, with no clear D. CDR3 size: 12 residues. V lost 2 bases to trimming and J lost 10 bases, with 10 bases between them. CDR1 SGHNT and CDR2 YYREEE come from the germline V gene (reference sequence). The CDR3, as DNA: TGTGCCAGCAGCTTCAACTCAGGCGAGCAGTTCTTC. It yields the protein CASSFNSGEQFF.

The gene calls are TRBV28 and TRBJ1-2; TRBD1 agrees at 11 bases. There are 13 residues in the CDR3. CDR1 MDHEN and CDR2 SYDVKM come from the germline V gene. V lost 5 bases and J lost 6; bases outside the gene matches: 2. The CDR3 here is CASSQDRGHGYTF. Here the CDR3 DNA reads TGTGCCAGCAGTCAGGACAGGGGGCATGGCTACACCTTC.

The chain links TRBV7-9 to TRBJ2-3, with 12 bases aligning to TRBD2. CDR1 is SEHNR, CDR2 FQNEAQ, per germline (reference sequence). This CDR3 spans 18 amino acids. The junction had 10 bases not matched to a gene; V was cut back by 5 bases and J by 1 base. CDR3 sequence: CASSPGTSGRPRTDTQYF. CDR3 DNA: TGTGCCAGCAGCCCAGGGACTAGCGGGCGGCCTCGCACAGATACGCAGTATTTT.

A single count supports this clone. V and J are TRBV2 and TRBJ1-3, with D hard to call. This CDR3 comprises 15 residues. Per the germline V gene, CDR1 is SNHLY and CDR2 is FYNNEI. V was pared by 7 bases and J by 0 bases, with 13 bases between. CDR3 DNA: TGTGCCAGCACCCCCCGATCGAGCTCTGGAAACACCATATATTTT. Translated, it gives CASTPRSSSGNTIYF.

J is TRBJ1-2 and V is TRBV28; 7 nucleotides align to TRBD1. J gave up 5 bases and V 6 bases, and 12 bases lay outside the gene matches. The CDR3 runs to 15 residues. CDR1 and CDR2 from the germline V gene are MDHEN and SYDVKM. The CDR3 loop is CASSQPSTGRYGYTF. The CDR3 nucleotides read TGTGCCAGCAGCCAGCCATCGACAGGGAGGTATGGCTACACCTTC.

V gene TRBV27 combines with J gene TRBJ2-7; 12 nucleotides match TRBD2. The CDR3 is 14 residues long. Trimming removed 4 bases from V and 4 bases from J; junction bases left unmatched: 2. From germline, CDR1 is MNHEY and CDR2 SMNVEV (reference sequence). This CDR3 reads CASSSLAGGYEQYF. The CDR3 region has the DNA TGTGCCAGCAGTTCCCTAGCGGGAGGGTACGAGCAGTACTTC.

As DNA, the CDR3 is TGTGCCAGCAGCTTACGGCCGGGACAGAGTTTGAACACTGAAGCTTTCTTT. Translation: CASSLRPGQSLNTEAFF. The V gene is TRBV7-2, the J gene TRBJ1-1, with TRBD1 matching 7 bases. The CDR3 loop spans 17 amino acids. Per the germline V gene, CDR1 is SGHTA and CDR2 is FQGNSA. With 2 bases clipped from V and 0 bases from J, the junction kept 9 bases outside the gene matches.

There are a few counts of this clone. The genes are TRBV9 and TRBJ1-4, with no clear D. Germline-derived CDR1 and CDR2 are SGDLS and YYNGEE. V was clipped by 3 bases and J by 8 bases, with 14 bases between them. The CDR3 length is 14 residues. The CDR3: CASSADLAGEKLFF. The CDR3 DNA sequence: TGTGCCAGCAGCGCCGACTTGGCGGGGGAAAAACTGTTTTTT.

This rearrangement joins TRBV28 to TRBJ1-5; 8 bases map to TRBD1. Germline V gene sequence: CDR1 MDHEN, CDR2 SYDVKM. J gave up 5 bases and V 7 bases, and 10 bases lay outside the gene matches. The CDR3 runs 15 residues. CDR3 in DNA: TGTGCCAGCAACTCCGGGACAGGTGGGGATCAGCCCCAGCATTTT. Its protein product is CASNSGTGGDQPQHF.

V gene TRBV27 combines with J gene TRBJ1-1, with TRBD1 matching over 9 bases. The CDR3 totals 16 residues. J gave up 1 base and V 5 bases, and 8 bases lay outside the gene matches. Germline assignment: CDR1 MNHEY and CDR2 SMNVEV (reference sequence). The chain's CDR3 is CASSANPGQGNTEAFF. In DNA form, the CDR3 reads TGTGCCAGCAGTGCGAACCCGGGACAGGGGAACACTGAAGCTTTCTTT.

The chain joins TRBV5-1 to TRBJ1-4; no firm D call. Trimming removed 2 bases from V and 4 bases from J, with 9 bases in between. Germline CDR1 SGHRS, CDR2 YFSETQ. CDR3 length: 14 amino acids. CDR3 residues: CASSFLRSNEKLFF. The CDR3 coding sequence is TGCGCCAGCAGCTTCTTACGGAGTAATGAAAAACTGTTTTTT.

CDR3 residues: CASSLGTSGRRSYNEQFF. As DNA, the CDR3 is TGTGCCAGCAGCTTGGGGACTAGCGGGAGAAGATCCTACAATGAGCAGTTCTTC. The J gene is TRBJ2-1, the V gene TRBV5-4, with 13 bases lining up with TRBD2. Germline V gene sequence: CDR1 SGHNT, CDR2 YYREEE (reference sequence). Trimming at V came to 0 bases and at J to 1 base, leaving 4 bases not matched to a gene. The CDR3 has 18 residues.

CDR3 bases: TGTGCCTGGCAAAGCCTAGCGCCGAGCTCCTACAATGAGCAGTTCTTC. Translated, it gives CAWQSLAPSSYNEQFF. The chain has TRBV30 and TRBJ2-1; D perhaps matches TRBD2 (6 bases). Trimming stripped 5 bases from V and 0 bases from J, with 17 bases between. CDR1 and CDR2 (germline): GTSNPN, SVGIG (reference sequence). The CDR3 is 16 residues long.

The gene calls are TRBV5-1 and TRBJ2-5; D is perhaps TRBD1 (6 bases). The length of the CDR3 is 13 residues. V lost 1 base to trimming and J lost 4 bases, with 8 bases between them. The germline V gene has CDR1 SGHRS and CDR2 YFSETQ. DNA of the CDR3: TGCGCCAGCAGCTTGTGGGGGCGAGAGACCCAGTACTTC. Residues: CASSLWGRETQYF.

V gene TRBV5-1 combines with J gene TRBJ1-1, with D tentatively TRBD1 (5 bases). This CDR3 spans 15 amino acids. The germline V gene has CDR1 SGHRS and CDR2 YFSETQ. Trimming left V 0 bases short and J 2 bases short, with 11 bases between. CDR3 protein: CASSLETGVNTEAFF. CDR3 coding DNA: TGCGCCAGCAGCTTGGAAACGGGGGTTAACACTGAAGCTTTCTTT.

The V gene is TRBV5-5, the J gene TRBJ1-2; D unclear. CDR3 length: 14 residues. V lost 0 bases and J 4 bases, leaving 10 bases between the germline ends. The V gene's germline CDR1 is SGHKS and CDR2 YYEKEE (reference sequence). CDR3 coding DNA: TGTGCCAGCAGCTTGGAAACCGCGGCCTATGGCTACACCTTC. It codes for CASSLETAAYGYTF.

The V and J genes are TRBV28 and TRBJ2-7, with D maybe TRBD2 (5 bases). Germline CDR1 reads MDHEN; CDR2 reads SYDVKM. The CDR3 is made up of 16 amino acids. V dropped 5 bases and J dropped 2 bases, with 19 bases sitting between them. CDR3: CASSPPGLRSAYEQYF. Here the CDR3 DNA reads TGTGCCAGCAGTCCGCCCGGACTGCGTAGCGCCTACGAGCAGTACTTC.

This clone was observed a few times. The chain combines TRBV11-3 with TRBJ2-1; 9 bases line up with TRBD2. The CDR3 is 13 amino acids. After removal of 5 bases from V and 8 bases from J, the junction contained 4 bases not matched to a gene. Per germline, CDR1 SGHNT and CDR2 YENEEA. The CDR3 is CASSQGLADEQFF. In DNA, the CDR3 is TGTGCCAGCAGCCAGGGACTAGCAGATGAGCAGTTCTTC. Full variable domain (missing parts from reference TRBV11-3 and TRBJ2-1): EAGVVQSPRYKIIEKKQPVAFWCNPISGHNTLYWYLQNLGQGPELLIRYENEEAVDDSQLPKDRFSAERLKGVDSTLKIQPAELGDSAVYLCASSQGLADEQFFGPGTRLTVL.

The J gene is TRBJ2-5, the V gene TRBV11-3; a possible D gene is TRBD2 (6 bases). With 5 bases removed from V and 4 bases from J, the gap between germline ends came to 14 bases. The CDR3 runs to 14 residues. Germline assignment: CDR1 SGHNT and CDR2 YENEEA. The CDR3, as DNA: TGTGCCAGCAGCGATCGTGGGGGAGGAGAGACCCAGTACTTC. Encoded protein: CASSDRGGGETQYF. Combining the CDR3 with reference TRBV11-3 and TRBJ2-5 gives the whole variable domain EAGVVQSPRYKIIEKKQPVAFWCNPISGHNTLYWYLQNLGQGPELLIRYENEEAVDDSQLPKDRFSAERLKGVDSTLKIQPAELGDSAVYLCASSDRGGGETQYFGPGTRLLVL.

Worth noting for this clone: One end of the junction does not line up with germline, which may come from a read error. The rearrangement uses TRBV7-2 and TRBJ2-5; 10 bases line up with TRBD1. There are 15 residues in the CDR3. CDR1 is SGHTA and CDR2 is FQGNSA in the germline V gene. The CDR3 nucleotides read TGTGCCAGCAGCTTAGGGACAGGGGGTCAAGGGACCCAGTACTTC. Amino acid sequence: CASSLGTGGQGTQYF. The entire variable domain, with the rest obtained from reference TRBV7-2 and TRBJ2-5, is as follows: GAGVSQSPSNKVTEKGKDVELRCDPISGHTALYWYRQSLGQGLEFLIYFQGNSAPDKSGLPSDRFSAERTGGSVSTLTIQRTQQEDSAVYLCASSLGTGGQGTQYFGPGTRLLVL.

The V and J genes are TRBV6-1 and TRBJ1-1; D is unresolved. V dropped 5 bases and J dropped 1 base, with 11 bases sitting between them. The CDR3 totals 14 residues. Germline V gives CDR1 MNHNS, CDR2 SASEGT. The CDR3 loop is CASSIQNANTEAFF. CDR3 nucleotide sequence: TGTGCCAGCAGTATACAGAACGCGAACACTGAAGCTTTCTTT.

The V gene is TRBV4-1, the J gene TRBJ2-2, with 9 bases identical to TRBD2. With 1 base clipped from V and 8 bases from J, the junction kept 5 bases outside the gene matches. CDR3 length equals 15 residues. Germline V gene sequence: CDR1 MGHRA, CDR2 YSYEKL. The CDR3 nucleotides are TGCGCCAGCAGCCAAGTGCGGGAGGGTGCGGGGGAGCTGTTTTTT. Its translation: CASSQVREGAGELFF.

Only one count was recorded for this clone. The genes are TRBV27 and TRBJ2-7; 10 bases map to TRBD2. The V gene's germline CDR1 is MNHEY and CDR2 SMNVEV (reference sequence). The ends lost 2 bases at V and 6 bases at J; junction bases unmatched: 7. The CDR3 runs 15 residues. The CDR3 nucleotides are TGTGCCAGCAGTTTAGTGGCTAGCGGGAGTGGCGAGCAGTACTTC. Protein sequence: CASSLVASGSGEQYF.

This sequence joins TRBV28 and TRBJ2-7; TRBD1 aligns across 7 bases. Germline-derived CDR1 and CDR2 are MDHEN and SYDVKM. Trimming cost V 4 bases and J 3 bases; bases outside gene matches: 6. The CDR3 spans 14 residues. The CDR3 DNA follows: TGTGCCAGCAGTTCCACAGGGGCTCTCTACGAGCAGTACTTC. It is translated as CASSSTGALYEQYF.

The chain carries TRBV6-1 and TRBJ1-2; D gene ambiguous. The CDR3 runs to 15 residues. Germline CDR1 MNHNS, CDR2 SASEGT. V was trimmed by 0 bases and J by 4 bases, leaving 12 bases between them. The CDR3: CASSEAPTSVYGYTF. For the CDR3, the DNA is TGTGCCAGCAGTGAAGCACCCACGTCGGTCTATGGCTACACCTTC.

The chain has TRBV5-5 and TRBJ1-3; D unresolved. The CDR3 has 16 residues. V lost 2 bases and J lost 3, with 15 bases in between. CDR1 and CDR2 from the germline V gene are SGHKS and YYEKEE (reference sequence). The CDR3 DNA reads as TGTGCCAGCAGCTTCCAGGAATCTCTGCGTGGAAACACCATATATTTT. This gives the protein CASSFQESLRGNTIYF.

The rearrangement uses TRBV7-8 and TRBJ2-3; TRBD2 is a possible D gene (6 bases). The germline V gene has CDR1 SGHVS and CDR2 FQNEAQ. Trimming left V 5 bases short and J 0 bases short, with 9 bases between. This CDR3 is built from 14 residues. The CDR3 sequence is CASSQSGSTDTQYF. CDR3 nucleotide sequence: TGTGCCAGCAGCCAAAGCGGGAGCACAGATACGCAGTATTTT.

This chain joins TRBV25-1 and TRBJ2-7, with D possibly being TRBD2 (6 bases). From germline, CDR1 is MGHDK and CDR2 SYGVNS. The CDR3 runs 14 residues. V was cut by 4 bases and J by 0 bases, with 10 bases left in between. CDR3 DNA: TGTGCCAGCAGTGCCGGGACTTACTCCTACGAGCAGTACTTC. Translated: CASSAGTYSYEQYF.

The genes are TRBV28 and TRBJ1-1; D possibly corresponds to TRBD1 (6 bases). Germline values: CDR1 MDHEN, CDR2 SYDVKM. The CDR3 sequence is 12 residues long. V was trimmed by 8 bases and J by 5 bases, leaving 12 bases between them. The CDR3 loop is CASSWGRTEAFF. The CDR3 DNA is TGTGCCAGCTCATGGGGGCGGACTGAAGCTTTCTTT.